The 15 T cell receptor beta chains reported below all come from one sample, sequenced in a study of technical replicates of blood from a handful of donors. Profiling relied on immunoSEQ multiplex PCR, and the TCRdb table lists in-frame clones only, not all of them. The sample contains about 73,000 clones, 90% to 95% of which appear only once. Sequenced sample: T cells isolated from PBMCs. All receptors come from a human donor in good health.

The J gene is TRBJ2-1, the V gene TRBV4-1; 9 bases are a match to TRBD2. The CDR3 extends over 17 amino acids. CDR1 is MGHRA and CDR2 is YSYEKL in the germline V gene. V trimming: 5 bases; J trimming: 0 bases; junction bases outside the gene matches: 8. The CDR3 DNA reads as TGCGCCAGCAGCAAGGAAAGTAGCGGGAGCTCCTACAATGAGCAGTTCTTC. Its translation is CASSKESSGSSYNEQFF.

This sequence joins TRBV4-1 and TRBJ2-1; the match to TRBD1 covers 9 bases. The length of the CDR3 is 17 residues. Trimming removed 0 bases from V and 4 bases from J; junction bases left unmatched: 7. CDR1 MGHRA and CDR2 YSYEKL come from the germline V gene. CDR3 in amino acids: CASSQDPGTGTYNEQFF. CDR3 DNA sequence: TGCGCCAGCAGCCAAGATCCCGGGACAGGGACATACAATGAGCAGTTCTTC.

The chain combines TRBV6-5 with TRBJ2-1; 10 bases are shared with TRBD1. CDR1 and CDR2 (germline): MNHEY, SVGAGI. This CDR3 has 15 amino acids. Trimming at V came to 4 bases and at J to 8 bases, leaving 8 bases not matched to a gene. The DNA for the CDR3 is TGTGCCAGCAGTTCCGGGACAGGGGAATTCCATGAGCAGTTCTTC. Residues: CASSSGTGEFHEQFF.

The genes are TRBV28 and TRBJ2-7; TRBD2 agrees at 15 bases. Trimming cost V 6 bases and J 4 bases; bases outside gene matches: 16. The CDR3 totals 19 residues. From germline, CDR1 is MDHEN and CDR2 SYDVKM. The CDR3, as DNA: TGTGCCAGCAGGAACACACGGACTAGCGGGAGGGCTGATCTTTACGAGCAGTACTTC. Protein product: CASRNTRTSGRADLYEQYF. The whole variable domain, remainder taken from reference TRBV28 and TRBJ2-7, is DVKVTQSSRYLVKRTGEKVFLECVQDMDHENMFWYRQDPGLGLRLIYFSYDVKMKEKGDIPEGYSVSREKKERFSLILESASTNQTSMYLCASRNTRTSGRADLYEQYFGPGTRLTVT.

The chain employs TRBV18 and TRBJ2-7; TRBD1 matches 7 bases. The CDR3 runs 18 residues. J gave up 3 bases and V 3 bases, and 17 bases lay outside the gene matches. CDR1 is KGHSH, CDR2 LQKENI, per germline. The chain's CDR3 is CASSPPFYSGTDNYEQYF. CDR3 sequence (DNA): TGTGCCAGCTCACCGCCTTTTTATTCCGGGACAGATAACTACGAGCAGTACTTC.

This clone was observed a single time. The chain joins TRBV18 to TRBJ2-3, with D tentatively TRBD2 (6 bases). The CDR3 sequence is 15 residues long. Looked up from germline, CDR1 is KGHSH and CDR2 is LQKENI. Trimming removed 3 bases from V and 3 bases from J, with 13 bases in between. The CDR3, as DNA: TGTGCCAGCTCACCGTTATTAGCGGAGACAGATACGCAGTATTTT. The encoded protein is CASSPLLAETDTQYF.

This chain links TRBV27 with TRBJ2-1; 11 nucleotides match TRBD1. In germline, CDR1 is MNHEY, CDR2 SMNVEV (reference sequence). The CDR3 sequence is 16 residues long. J lost 6 bases, V lost 2 bases, and 6 bases had no gene match. CDR3 sequence (DNA): TGTGCCAGCAGTTTACTCGGACAGGGGGCAGGCAATGAGCAGTTCTTC. This translates into CASSLLGQGAGNEQFF.

The V gene is TRBV6-1, the J gene TRBJ2-7; D is perhaps TRBD2 (6 bases). V gave up 2 bases and J gave up 2 bases, with 13 bases separating them. The CDR3 covers 15 residues. Germline V gene sequence: CDR1 MNHNS, CDR2 SASEGT. CDR3 coding DNA: TGTGCCAGCAGTGAATGGTGGAGGGGTCCCTACGAGCAGTACTTC. Its protein product is CASSEWWRGPYEQYF.

The V call is TRBV5-8, the J call TRBJ1-1; D is perhaps TRBD1 (6 bases). CDR1 and CDR2 (germline): SGHTS, YDEGEE. The CDR3 has 16 residues. V was pared by 0 bases and J by 5 bases, with 17 bases between. This CDR3 reads CASSLAGGARRTEAFF. The CDR3 nucleotides are TGTGCCAGCAGCTTGGCCGGGGGGGCGAGACGTACTGAAGCTTTCTTT.

This sequence joins TRBV6-1 and TRBJ1-1; D not certain. The CDR3 has 13 amino acids. V was shortened by 2 bases and J by 6 bases, with 10 bases between the two germline ends. CDR1 is MNHNS and CDR2 is SASEGT in the germline V gene. CDR3 coding DNA: TGTGCCAGCAGTGAAAGGACTCCTCCTGAAGCTTTCTTT. It is translated as CASSERTPPEAFF.

This clone has more than one count but fewer than ten. Written as DNA, the CDR3 is TGTGCCAGCAGAACAGGGGGCCAGGAAAAACTGTTTTTT. Translation: CASRTGGQEKLFF. The rearrangement joins TRBV6-1 to TRBJ1-4, with 9 positions matching TRBD1. The CDR3 has 13 amino acids. Germline V gene lookup returns CDR1 MNHNS and CDR2 SASEGT. Trimming removed 6 bases from V and 8 bases from J; junction bases left unmatched: 4.

This clone was found once. The DNA for the CDR3 is TGCGCCAGCAGCAATGGACTTGGGCACACTGAAGCTTTCTTT. This sequence encodes CASSNGLGHTEAFF. The genes are TRBV5-1 and TRBJ1-1; D remains ambiguous. The germline V and J ends were trimmed by 4 bases and 3 bases, with 13 bases remaining between them. Germline loops: CDR1 SGHRS, CDR2 YFSETQ. The CDR3 contains 14 residues.

This clone was recorded once. The V call is TRBV19, the J call TRBJ2-1; TRBD1 aligns across 9 bases. Germline values: CDR1 LNHDA, CDR2 SQIVND (reference sequence). The CDR3 has 15 amino acids. Germline trimming cut 3 bases from V and 6 bases from J; bases unmatched to any gene: 6. CDR3 in DNA: TGTGCCAGTAGTATCACAGGGGGCTTCCGCAATGAGCAGTTCTTC. This gives the protein CASSITGGFRNEQFF.

The chain carries TRBV14 and TRBJ1-4, with 9 nucleotides matching TRBD1. The CDR3 spans 15 residues. CDR1 and CDR2 (germline): SGHDN, FVKESK. The V segment lost 4 bases and the J segment 10 bases; nucleotides outside the gene matches: 10. CDR3 loop: CASSLWAGQGGKLFF. The DNA of the CDR3 is TGTGCCAGCAGCCTCTGGGCGGGACAGGGAGGAAAACTGTTTTTT.

This chain uses TRBV13 with TRBJ2-7; possible D gene TRBD1, 6 bases. Trimming pared 4 bases from V and 2 bases from J, leaving 12 bases between. Germline values: CDR1 PRHDT, CDR2 FYEKMQ (reference sequence). The CDR3 runs 14 residues. CDR3 loop: CASSSTSGAYEQYF. In DNA, the CDR3 is TGTGCCAGCAGCTCAACTTCAGGGGCCTACGAGCAGTACTTC.